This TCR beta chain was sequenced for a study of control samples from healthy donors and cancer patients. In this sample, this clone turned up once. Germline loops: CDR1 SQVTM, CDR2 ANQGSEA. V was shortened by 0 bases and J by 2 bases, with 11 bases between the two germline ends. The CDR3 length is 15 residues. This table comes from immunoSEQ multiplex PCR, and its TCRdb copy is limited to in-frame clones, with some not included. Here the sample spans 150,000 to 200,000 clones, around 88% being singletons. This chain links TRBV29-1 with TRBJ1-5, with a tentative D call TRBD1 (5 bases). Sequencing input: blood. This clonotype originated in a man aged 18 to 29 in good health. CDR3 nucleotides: TGCAGCGTTGAAGATTCGGGGGAGGGCAATCAGCCCCAGCATTTT. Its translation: CSVEDSGEGNQPQHF.